A selection of T cell receptor beta chains follows, all from one sample in a study of cytomegalovirus exposure and HLA in healthy donors. The protocol was immunoSEQ multiplex PCR, while the TCRdb copy is restricted to in-frame clones and leaves out a portion. The sample holds tens of thousands of clones; about 79% are singletons and the top ten take around 1.5%. Source material: PBMCs. The receptor set was obtained from a man aged 40-49 years in good health and CMV-seronegative. Each CDR3 is given with its conserved first and last residue. A D gene is named only where the DNA matches it firmly. Clone size is not always given. Where it is, it says once, few, many or a class for expanded clones.

TRBJ1-1	TRBV2	.	.	CASGPGGRTEAFF	TGTGCCAGCGGCCCTGGAGGACGGACTGAAGCTTTCTTT
TRBJ1-5	TRBV5-4	.	TRBD1	CASSLGGTGGSNQPQHF	TGTGCCAGCAGCTTGGGTGGGACAGGGGGTAGCAATCAGCCCCAGCATTTT
TRBJ2-1	TRBV6-5	medium-sized	.	CASSYSRLAPNEQFF	TGTGCCAGCAGTTACTCGAGGCTAGCGCCCAATGAGCAGTTCTTC
TRBJ1-6	TRBV5-1	.	TRBD1	CASSLALETGPRNSPLHF	TGCGCCAGCAGCTTGGCATTAGAGACAGGGCCACGCAATTCACCCCTCCACTTT
TRBJ2-5	TRBV4-3	.	TRBD2	CASSQDGLAGKQETQYF	TGCGCCAGCAGCCAAGATGGCCTAGCGGGGAAACAAGAGACCCAGTACTTC
TRBJ1-2	TRBV15	.	TRBD1	CATSRLDRGDGYTF	TGTGCCACCAGCAGGCTGGACAGGGGTGATGGCTACACCTTC
TRBJ2-5	TRBV21-1	once	.	CASSVQPRPQETQYF	TGTGCCAGCAGCGTACAGCCTCGTCCTCAAGAGACCCAGTACTTC
TRBJ2-3	TRBV10-1	.	TRBD2	CASSPLAGGATDTQYF	TGCGCCAGCAGTCCACTAGCGGGCGGAGCCACAGATACGCAGTATTTT
TRBJ1-2	TRBV5-4	.	.	CASSPSLQESYGYTF	TGTGCCAGCAGCCCTTCACTTCAGGAATCCTATGGCTACACCTTC
TRBJ1-2	TRBV28	.	.	CASSPVSSNYGYTF	TGTGCCAGCAGTCCCGTTAGTTCTAACTATGGCTACACCTTC
TRBJ2-3	TRBV27	.	.	CASSTAEVTDTQYF	TGTGCCAGCAGTACGGCGGAGGTCACAGATACGCAGTATTTT
TRBJ2-2	TRBV27	.	TRBD1	CASSSAYANRGPGELFF	TGTGCCAGCAGTTCTGCCTACGCGAACAGGGGGCCCGGGGAGCTGTTTTTT
TRBJ1-1	TRBV18	.	TRBD1	CASSLGQVRPEAFF	TGTGCCAGCTCACTTGGACAGGTGCGTCCGGAAGCTTTCTTT
TRBJ2-3	TRBV15	.	TRBD2	CATLASGRSTDTQYF	TGTGCCACCTTGGCTAGCGGGCGAAGCACAGATACGCAGTATTTT
TRBJ1-3	TRBV4-3	.	.	CASSQVRGAGGNTIYF	TGCGCCAGCAGCCAAGTTCGGGGGGCAGGCGGAAACACCATATATTTT
TRBJ1-2	TRBV5-4	.	.	CASSLESGDYGYTF	TGTGCCAGCAGCTTGGAGTCAGGGGATTATGGCTACACCTTC
TRBJ1-2	TRBV19	.	.	CASSKSLEYGYTF	TGTGCCAGTAGTAAAAGTCTTGAGTATGGCTACACCTTC
TRBJ2-5	TRBV28	once	TRBD2	CASSRSGGKETQYF	TGTGCCAGCAGTCGAAGCGGGGGAAAAGAGACCCAGTACTTC
TRBJ1-4	TRBV5-1	few	.	CASRGTGEINEKLFF	TGCGCCAGCAGAGGTACGGGGGAGATTAATGAAAAACTGTTTTTT
TRBJ2-5	TRBV7-2	.	.	CASSLTANTFTETQYF	TGTGCCAGCAGCTTGACTGCTAACACCTTCACGGAGACCCAGTACTTC
TRBJ2-3	TRBV28	.	TRBD1	CASSFRGQGSDTQYF	TGTGCCAGCAGTTTTCGGGGACAGGGGTCAGATACGCAGTATTTT
TRBJ2-2	TRBV2	.	TRBD1	CARTQGSGELFF	TGTGCCAGAACACAGGGGTCCGGGGAGCTGTTTTTT
TRBJ2-1	TRBV30	.	.	CAWSVLGGNEQFF	TGTGCCTGGAGTGTACTAGGGGGCAATGAGCAGTTCTTC
TRBJ1-1	TRBV18	.	.	CASSTLNTNTEAFF	TGTGCCAGCTCAACGCTTAACACGAACACTGAAGCTTTCTTT
TRBJ1-2	TRBV4-2	once	.	CASSQDGGGFYGYTF	TGTGCCAGCAGCCAAGATGGAGGAGGGTTCTATGGCTACACCTTC
TRBJ2-1	TRBV5-6	.	TRBD2	CASSYGTSGGPNEQFF	TGTGCCAGCAGTTACGGGACTAGCGGGGGGCCGAATGAGCAGTTCTTC
TRBJ1-1	TRBV27	.	.	CASSLTTEGEAFF	TGTGCCAGCAGTTTGACGACGGAGGGTGAAGCTTTCTTT
TRBJ2-7	TRBV7-9	.	.	CASSSSGHPPYEQYF	TGTGCCAGCAGCTCCTCGGGACATCCCCCTTACGAGCAGTACTTC
TRBJ2-5	TRBV6-1	.	TRBD2	CASSALVAGGLETQYF	TGTGCCAGCAGTGCACTAGTAGCGGGGGGGCTTGAGACCCAGTACTTC
TRBJ2-7	TRBV7-2	.	.	CASSRVQGGSYEQYF	TGTGCCAGCAGCCGGGTACAGGGCGGATCCTACGAGCAGTACTTC
TRBJ2-5	TRBV6-1	few	.	CATSRGGGETQYF	TGTGCCACCTCGAGGGGAGGTGGGGAGACCCAGTACTTC
TRBJ2-1	TRBV12-1	once	.	CASNFDRRHEQFF	TGTGCCAGCAACTTTGATAGGCGGCATGAGCAGTTCTTC
TRBJ2-1	TRBV7-9	.	.	CSSSLGGNEQFF	TGTTCCAGCAGCTTAGGCGGAAATGAGCAGTTCTTC
TRBJ1-2	TRBV2	.	.	CATRQGPNYGYTF	TGTGCCACACGACAAGGCCCTAACTATGGCTACACCTTC
TRBJ1-1	TRBV11-2	.	TRBD1	CASGRDRANTEAFF	TGTGCCAGCGGACGGGACAGGGCGAACACTGAAGCTTTCTTT
TRBJ2-5	TRBV6-5	.	.	CASSPRRVRETQYF	TGTGCCAGCAGTCCACGTCGGGTGAGGGAGACCCAGTACTTC
TRBJ1-5	TRBV6-1	.	TRBD1	CASERGQGDQPQHF	TGTGCCAGCGAAAGGGGCCAGGGGGATCAGCCCCAGCATTTT
TRBJ2-5	TRBV5-1	.	.	CASSSATGQETQYF	TGCGCCAGCAGCTCGGCGACAGGCCAAGAGACCCAGTACTTC